Only a few counts were recorded for the clone carrying this T cell receptor (beta chain). Assay: immunoSEQ multiplex PCR; the TCRdb copy retains only in-frame clones and omits some. Of 35,000 to 45,000 clones in the sample, under 90% are singletons; the top ten hold roughly 3.2%. This CDR3 comprises 14 residues. Germline loops: CDR1 MGHRA, CDR2 YSYEKL. With 4 bases removed from V and 6 bases from J, the gap between germline ends came to 15 bases. This sample is drawn from a study of somatic mutations in cytotoxic T cells in rheumatoid arthritis. The sequence came from a man aged 40-55 years in good health. The material sequenced was CD8+ T cells sorted from blood. The rearrangement links TRBV4-1 to TRBJ1-2; TRBD1 is a possible D gene (5 bases). DNA of the CDR3: TGCGCCAGCAGCCCTCTGGCAGGGAAGGATGGCTACACCTTC. Amino acid sequence: CASSPLAGKDGYTF.